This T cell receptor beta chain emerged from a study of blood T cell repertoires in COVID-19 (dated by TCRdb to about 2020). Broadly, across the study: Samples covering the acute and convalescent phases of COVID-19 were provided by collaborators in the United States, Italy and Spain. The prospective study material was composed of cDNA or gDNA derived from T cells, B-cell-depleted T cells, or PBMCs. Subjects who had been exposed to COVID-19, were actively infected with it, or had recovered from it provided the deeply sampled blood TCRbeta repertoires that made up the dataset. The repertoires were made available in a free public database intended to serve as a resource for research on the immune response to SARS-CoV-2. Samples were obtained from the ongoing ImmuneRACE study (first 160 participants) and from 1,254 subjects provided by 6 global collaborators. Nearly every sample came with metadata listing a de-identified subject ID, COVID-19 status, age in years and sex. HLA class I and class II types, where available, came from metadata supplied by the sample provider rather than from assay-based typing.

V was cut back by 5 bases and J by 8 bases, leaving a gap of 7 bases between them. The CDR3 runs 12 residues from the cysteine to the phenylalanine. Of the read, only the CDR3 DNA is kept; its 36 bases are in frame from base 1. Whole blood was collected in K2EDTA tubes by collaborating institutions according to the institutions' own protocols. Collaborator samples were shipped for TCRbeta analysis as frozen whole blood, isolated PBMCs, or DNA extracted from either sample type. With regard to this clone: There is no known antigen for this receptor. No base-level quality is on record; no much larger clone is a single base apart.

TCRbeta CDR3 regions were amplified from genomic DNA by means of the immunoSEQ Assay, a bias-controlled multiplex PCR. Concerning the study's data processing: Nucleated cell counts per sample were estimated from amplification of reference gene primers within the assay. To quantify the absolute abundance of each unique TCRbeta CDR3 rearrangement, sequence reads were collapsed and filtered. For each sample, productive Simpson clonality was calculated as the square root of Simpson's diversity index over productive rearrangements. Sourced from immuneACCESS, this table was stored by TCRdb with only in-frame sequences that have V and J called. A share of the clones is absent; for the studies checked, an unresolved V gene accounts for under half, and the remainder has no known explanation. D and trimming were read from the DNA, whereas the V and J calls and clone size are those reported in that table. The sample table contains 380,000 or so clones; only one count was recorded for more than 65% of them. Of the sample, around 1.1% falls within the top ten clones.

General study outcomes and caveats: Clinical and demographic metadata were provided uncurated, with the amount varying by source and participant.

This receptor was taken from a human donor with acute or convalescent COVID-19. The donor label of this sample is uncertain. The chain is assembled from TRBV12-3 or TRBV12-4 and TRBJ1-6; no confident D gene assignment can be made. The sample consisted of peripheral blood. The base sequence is TGTGCCAGCAGTCGGAGGTATTCACCCCTCCACTTT. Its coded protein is CASSRRYSPLHF.